This entry features one T cell receptor beta chain sequence. This CDR3 has 13 residues. V lost 4 bases to trimming and J lost 0 bases, with 10 bases between them. CDR1 is GTSNPN and CDR2 is SVGIG in the germline V gene (reference sequence). This sample stems from a study of shared clonotypes between healthy human individuals. Libraries were prepared by immunoSEQ multiplex PCR; TCRdb keeps only in-frame clonotypes and omits some of them. In the table there are 2 million to 2.5 million clones, more than 85% of which are singletons. The chain links TRBV30 to TRBJ2-7; D is unresolved. What was sequenced was naive CD4+ T cells from PBMCs. Subset noted: CD45RA+ positively selected. The sequence came from a man aged 18-30 years in good health. Some clones in this sample may be carry-over from other donors' samples. The CDR3 here is CAWMRRSSYEQYF. DNA for the CDR3: TGTGCCTGGATGCGGCGTAGCTCCTACGAGCAGTACTTC.